Listed below are T cell receptor beta chains from one sample, sequenced in a study of cytomegalovirus exposure and HLA in healthy donors. Assay: immunoSEQ multiplex PCR; the TCRdb copy retains only in-frame clones and omits some. This sample has about 94,000 clones, with roughly 86% found just once. Sequenced: PBMCs. Receptors were obtained from a human donor in good health. Each CDR3 is given with its conserved first and last residue. The D gene is left open where the match is weak. Where a row states a size, it is once, few, many or the class of an expanded clone; other rows omit it.

DNA | CDR3 | J | D | size | V
TGTGCCAGCAGTAACCGCGCCTACTCTGGAAACACCATATATTTT | CASSNRAYSGNTIYF | TRBJ1-3 | NA | NA | TRBV27
TGTGCCAGCAGCCCGGGGTCTGCTACGCGCACTGGAAACACCATATATTTT | CASSPGSATRTGNTIYF | TRBJ1-3 | NA | NA | TRBV5-4
TGCGCCAGCAGCCCGGACGGTAGGCGGGGTGAAAAACTGTTTTTT | CASSPDGRRGEKLFF | TRBJ1-4 | NA | NA | TRBV5-1
TGTGCCAGCACCCCTCAACTAGCCCCTCCCAGGGAGACCCAGTACTTC | CASTPQLAPPRETQYF | TRBJ2-5 | NA | NA | TRBV7-2
TGTGCCAGCAGCCCGCAGACAGCCGGGGGAGGAGGAAACACCATATATTTT | CASSPQTAGGGGNTIYF | TRBJ1-3 | NA | few | TRBV4-2
TGTGCCAGCCTCCTAGGAACAGATACGCAGTATTTT | CASLLGTDTQYF | TRBJ2-3 | NA | NA | TRBV7-9
TGTGCCAGCCGGGAGTACGAGCAGTACTTC | CASREYEQYF | TRBJ2-7 | NA | NA | TRBV2
TGTGCCAGCAGCGCCAGACAAGACTCCTACGAGCAGTACTTC | CASSARQDSYEQYF | TRBJ2-7 | NA | NA | TRBV7-2
TGTGCCAGCAGTGAAAGGACAGGGGTTCCAAAGACCCAGTACTTC | CASSERTGVPKTQYF | TRBJ2-5 | TRBD1 | once | TRBV2
TGTGCCAGCAGTCTCGACAGGGTAAATGCCTACGAGCAGTACTTC | CASSLDRVNAYEQYF | TRBJ2-7 | TRBD1 | NA | TRBV6-1
TGTGCCAGCAGTTACTCGCTAGCGAACGCAGATACGCAGTATTTT | CASSYSLANADTQYF | TRBJ2-3 | NA | once | TRBV6-5
TGTGCCAGCAGTTCCGTCGTAGGGGGTACCAGCCCCAGGGGCTACGAGCAGTACTTC | CASSSVVGGTSPRGYEQYF | TRBJ2-7 | NA | NA | TRBV27
TGTGCCAGCAGTGAATCAAGAGAGAGTGGTAACTACGAGCAGTACTTC | CASSESRESGNYEQYF | TRBJ2-7 | NA | NA | TRBV25-1
TGTGCCAGCAGCCCTCCCCGCCCGGGACAGAAGCAGTTCTTC | CASSPPRPGQKQFF | TRBJ2-1 | TRBD1 | once | TRBV5-4